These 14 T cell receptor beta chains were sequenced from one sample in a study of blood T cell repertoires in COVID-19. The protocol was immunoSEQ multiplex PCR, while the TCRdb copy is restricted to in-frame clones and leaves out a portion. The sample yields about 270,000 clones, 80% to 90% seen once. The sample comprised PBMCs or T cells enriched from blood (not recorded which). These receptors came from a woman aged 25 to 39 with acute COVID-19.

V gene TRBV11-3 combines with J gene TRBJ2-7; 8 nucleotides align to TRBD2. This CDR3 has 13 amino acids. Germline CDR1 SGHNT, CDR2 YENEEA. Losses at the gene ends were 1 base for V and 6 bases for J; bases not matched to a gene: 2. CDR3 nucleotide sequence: TGTGCCAGCAGCTTAGGACTAGCGAGCGAGCAGTACTTC. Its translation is CASSLGLASEQYF.

CDR3 region: CASSSDFDNEQFF. The DNA for the CDR3 is TGTGCCAGCAGCTCGGACTTTGACAATGAGCAGTTCTTC. The chain recombines TRBV13 with TRBJ2-1; TRBD2 might be the D (5 bases). CDR1 is PRHDT, CDR2 FYEKMQ, per germline (reference sequence). The germline V and J ends were trimmed by 4 bases and 5 bases, with 9 bases remaining between them. The CDR3 consists of 13 residues.

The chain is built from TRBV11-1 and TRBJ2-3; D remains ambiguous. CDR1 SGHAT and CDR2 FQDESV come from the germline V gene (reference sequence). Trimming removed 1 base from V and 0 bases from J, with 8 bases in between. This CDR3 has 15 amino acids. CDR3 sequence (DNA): TGTGCCAGCAGCTTAGATGCAGCGAGCACAGATACGCAGTATTTT. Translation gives CASSLDAASTDTQYF. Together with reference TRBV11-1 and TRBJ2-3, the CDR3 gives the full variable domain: EAEVAQSPRYKITEKSQAVAFWCDPISGHATLYWYRQILGQGPELLVQFQDESVVDDSQLPKDRFSAERLKGVDSTLKIQPAELGDSAMYLCASSLDAASTDTQYFGPGTRLTVL.

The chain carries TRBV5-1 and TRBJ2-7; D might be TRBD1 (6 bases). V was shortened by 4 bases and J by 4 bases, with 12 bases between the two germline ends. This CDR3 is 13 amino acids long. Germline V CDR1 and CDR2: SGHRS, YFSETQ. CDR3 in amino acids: CASSVQTGYEQYF. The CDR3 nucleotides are TGCGCCAGCAGCGTACAGACAGGTTACGAGCAGTACTTC.

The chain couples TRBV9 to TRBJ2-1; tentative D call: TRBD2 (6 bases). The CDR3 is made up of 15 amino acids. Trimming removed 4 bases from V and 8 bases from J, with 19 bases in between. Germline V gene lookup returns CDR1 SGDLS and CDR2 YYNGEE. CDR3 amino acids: CASSSGLHGIDEQFF. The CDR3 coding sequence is TGTGCCAGCAGCTCGGGACTCCACGGTATAGATGAGCAGTTCTTC.

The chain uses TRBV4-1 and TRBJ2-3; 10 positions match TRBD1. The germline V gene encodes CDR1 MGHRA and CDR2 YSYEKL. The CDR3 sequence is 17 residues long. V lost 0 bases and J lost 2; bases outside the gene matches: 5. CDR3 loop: CASSQDRGQGSTDTQYF. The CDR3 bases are TGCGCCAGCAGCCAAGATAGGGGACAGGGGTCCACAGATACGCAGTATTTT.

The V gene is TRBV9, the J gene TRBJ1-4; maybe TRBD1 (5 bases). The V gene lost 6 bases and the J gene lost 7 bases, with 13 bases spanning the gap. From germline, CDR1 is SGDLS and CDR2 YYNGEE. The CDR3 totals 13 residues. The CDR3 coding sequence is TGTGCCAGCACGGCAGGGATAGGTGAAAAACTGTTTTTT. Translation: CASTAGIGEKLFF.

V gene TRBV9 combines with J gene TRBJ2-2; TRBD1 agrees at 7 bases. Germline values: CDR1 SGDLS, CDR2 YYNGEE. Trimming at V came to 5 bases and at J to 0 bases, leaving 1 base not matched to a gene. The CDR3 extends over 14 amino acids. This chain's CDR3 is CASRGTANTGELFF. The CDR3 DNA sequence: TGTGCCAGCAGAGGGACAGCGAACACCGGGGAGCTGTTTTTT.

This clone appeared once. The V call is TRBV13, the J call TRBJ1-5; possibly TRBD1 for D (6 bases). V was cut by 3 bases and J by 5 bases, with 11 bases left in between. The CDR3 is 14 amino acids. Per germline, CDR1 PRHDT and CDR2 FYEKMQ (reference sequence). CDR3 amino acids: CASSFGQIYQPQHF. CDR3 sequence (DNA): TGTGCCAGCAGCTTCGGACAGATCTATCAGCCCCAGCATTTT.

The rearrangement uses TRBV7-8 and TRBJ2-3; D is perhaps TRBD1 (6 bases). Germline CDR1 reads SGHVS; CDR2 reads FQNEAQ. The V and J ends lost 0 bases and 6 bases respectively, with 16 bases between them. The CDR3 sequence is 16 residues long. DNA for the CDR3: TGTGCCAGCAGCTTAGCTTCTCAGGGGACGACGGATACGCAGTATTTT. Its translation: CASSLASQGTTDTQYF.

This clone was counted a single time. CDR3 residues: CAWSVEPEETQYF. Here the CDR3 DNA reads TGTGCCTGGAGTGTAGAGCCTGAAGAGACCCAGTACTTC. J is TRBJ2-5 and V is TRBV30; D is unresolved. CDR3 length: 13 amino acids. CDR1 and CDR2 from the germline V gene are GTSNPN and SVGIG (reference sequence). Trimming stripped 0 bases from V and 3 bases from J, with 8 bases between.

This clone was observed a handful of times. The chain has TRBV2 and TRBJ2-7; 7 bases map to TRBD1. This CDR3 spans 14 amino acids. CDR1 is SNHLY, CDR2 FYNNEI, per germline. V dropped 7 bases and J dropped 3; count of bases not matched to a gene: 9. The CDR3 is CASNPQGTSYEQYF. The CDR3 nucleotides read TGTGCCAGCAACCCACAGGGGACCAGCTACGAGCAGTACTTC.

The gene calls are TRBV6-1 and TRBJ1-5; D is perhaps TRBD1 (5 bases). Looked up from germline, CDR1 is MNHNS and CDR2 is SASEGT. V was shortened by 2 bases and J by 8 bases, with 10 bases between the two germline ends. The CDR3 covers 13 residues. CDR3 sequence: CASSEWGREPQHF. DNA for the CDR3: TGTGCCAGCAGTGAATGGGGCCGCGAGCCCCAGCATTTT.

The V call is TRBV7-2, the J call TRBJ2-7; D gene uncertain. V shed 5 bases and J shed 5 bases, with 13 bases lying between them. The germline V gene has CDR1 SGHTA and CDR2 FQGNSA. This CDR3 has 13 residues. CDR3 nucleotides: TGTGCCAGCAGCCACCGAGATTTTAACGAGCAGTACTTC. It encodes CASSHRDFNEQYF.